These 9 T cell receptor beta chains were all obtained from the same sample, sequenced in a study of CD8 T cells in Susac syndrome. An input of about 0.45 to 1 ug of RNA was subjected to reverse transcription using random hexamers. MiXCR, run by TCRdb on the immunoSEQ multiplex PCR reads, gives a single entry per CDR3 protein. Of more than 75,000 distinct CDR3 sequences listed, just under 95% were seen once; the top ten hold approximately 0.26%. The sample comprised CD8+ T cells from PBMCs. The receptors were sampled from a human donor in good health.

This clonotype was detected once. The chain links TRBV6-5 to TRBJ1-1; no firm D call. V was clipped by 4 bases and J by 0 bases, with 6 bases between them. This CDR3 has 13 amino acids. Germline V gene sequence: CDR1 MNHEY, CDR2 SVGAGI. The CDR3 DNA is TGTGCCAGCAGTTTCTCCCTGAACACTGAAGCTTTCTTT. Protein: CASSFSLNTEAFF.

V and J are TRBV2 and TRBJ2-7, with D uncertain. Trimming took 6 bases from V and 5 from J, leaving 5 bases between them. The length of the CDR3 is 10 residues. CDR1 is SNHLY and CDR2 is FYNNEI in the germline V gene. Written as DNA, the CDR3 is TGTGCCAGCAGAGGGAACGAGCAGTACGTC. Translating it yields CASRGNEQYV.

The chain couples TRBV4-3 to TRBJ2-7, with 7 bases matching TRBD2. Trimming cost V 0 bases and J 1 base; bases outside gene matches: 6. The CDR3 runs to 16 residues. From germline, CDR1 is LGHNA and CDR2 YSLEER. In nucleotides, the CDR3 is TGCGCCAGCAGCCAAGATGTGGGCGGGAGTTCCTACGAGCAGTACTTC. It is translated as CASSQDVGGSSYEQYF.

This clonotype occurred once. A junction end diverges from the germline sequence, so it may reflect a read error. The chain joins TRBV25-1 to TRBJ2-7; TRBD2 matches 8 bases. CDR1 and CDR2 (germline): MGHDK, SYGVNS. This CDR3 has 11 amino acids. The CDR3 nucleotides read TGTGCCAGCAAAACCGGGGGGGTACTCCTCTTC. Amino acids: CASKTGGVLLF.

The V call is TRBV11-2, the J call TRBJ2-1; D call uncertain. The CDR3 is 16 residues long. Germline CDR1 reads SGHAT; CDR2 reads FQNNGV. V shed 1 base and J shed 3 bases, with 13 bases lying between them. For the CDR3, the DNA is TGTGCCAGCAGCTTAGGACGGACCGATAACTACAATGAGCAGTTCTTC. It yields the protein CASSLGRTDNYNEQFF.

The chain recombines TRBV27 with TRBJ2-7, with D uncertain. V lost 6 bases, J lost 3 bases, and 15 bases lay in between. In germline, CDR1 is MNHEY, CDR2 SMNVEV (reference sequence). The CDR3 length is 14 residues. CDR3 DNA: TGTGCCAGCAGACCCCCCACAGCCTTCTACGAGCAGTACGTC. Translation: CASRPPTAFYEQYV.

The V and J genes are TRBV6-2 or TRBV6-3 and TRBJ1-1, with D hard to call. V gave up 0 bases and J gave up 1 base, with 12 bases separating them. The germline gives CDR1 MNHEY, CDR2 SVGEGT. CDR3 length: 16 residues. The CDR3 sequence: CASSYSYRSGNTEAFF. CDR3 nucleotide sequence: TGTGCCAGCAGTTACTCTTACCGGAGCGGGAACACTGAAGCTTTCTTT.

This rearrangement joins TRBV2 to TRBJ1-4, with a tentative D call TRBD1 (5 bases). The CDR3 extends over 14 amino acids. V was cut by 6 bases and J by 5 bases, with 13 bases left in between. The V gene's germline CDR1 is SNHLY and CDR2 FYNNEI. The CDR3 is CASRKTGGNEKLFF. The CDR3, as DNA: TGTGCCAGCAGAAAGACCGGGGGGAATGAAAAACTGTTTTTT.

The CDR3 sequence: CASSGVGFNQPQHF. CDR3 bases: TGTGCCAGCAGCGGGGTCGGGTTTAATCAGCCCCAGCATTTT. This chain joins TRBV9 and TRBJ1-5, with D unclear. The CDR3 is made up of 14 amino acids. V was clipped by 3 bases and J by 4 bases, with 11 bases between them. Germline V lookup: CDR1 SGDLS, CDR2 YYNGEE.